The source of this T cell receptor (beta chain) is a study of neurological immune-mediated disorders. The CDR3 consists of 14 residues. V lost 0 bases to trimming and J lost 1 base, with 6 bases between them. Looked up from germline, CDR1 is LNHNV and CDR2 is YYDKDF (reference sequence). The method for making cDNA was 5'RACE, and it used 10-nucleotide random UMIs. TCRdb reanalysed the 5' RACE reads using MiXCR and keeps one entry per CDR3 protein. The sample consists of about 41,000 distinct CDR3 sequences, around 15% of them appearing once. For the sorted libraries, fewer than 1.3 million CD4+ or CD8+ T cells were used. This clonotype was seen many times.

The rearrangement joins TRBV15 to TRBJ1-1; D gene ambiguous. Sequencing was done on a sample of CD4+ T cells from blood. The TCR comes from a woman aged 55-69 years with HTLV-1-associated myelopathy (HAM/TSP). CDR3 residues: CATSREETNTEAFF. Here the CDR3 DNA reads TGTGCCACCAGCAGAGAAGAGACGAACACTGAAGCTTTCTTT.